A single sample gave rise to the 25 T cell receptor beta chains below, sequenced in a study of neurological immune-mediated disorders. MiXCR, applied by TCRdb to the 5' RACE reads, yields one record per CDR3 protein. The sample includes 45,000 to 65,000 distinct CDR3 sequences, roughly 8% seen only once; the top ten take 1.5% to 2%. Time point denoted: longitudinal time-point 3. Source material: PBMCs. The receptors shown here come from a woman aged 40 to 55 in good health.

The sample holds many counts of this clonotype. The chain employs TRBV5-1 and TRBJ1-1; D is unclear. This CDR3 region has 11 residues. Trimming shortened V by 3 bases and J by 2 bases, and 2 bases separated the two germline ends. Germline V gene data show CDR1 as SGHRS and CDR2 as YFSETQ. CDR3 in amino acids: CASSSNTEAFF. In DNA, the CDR3 is TGCGCCAGCAGCTCCAACACTGAAGCTTTCTTT.

The chain recombines TRBV7-3 with TRBJ2-2; no clear D gene. The germline V and J ends were trimmed by 0 bases and 0 bases, with 5 bases remaining between them. The CDR3 consists of 15 residues. The V gene's germline CDR1 is SGHTA and CDR2 FQGTGA. The CDR3 region has the DNA TGTGCCAGCAGCTTAACAAGCCCGAACACCGGGGAGCTGTTTTTT. Residues: CASSLTSPNTGELFF.

In its sample, this clonotype was seen many times. The chain uses TRBV5-1 and TRBJ2-5; D is ambiguous. The germline V gene has CDR1 SGHRS and CDR2 YFSETQ. CDR3 size: 13 residues. Trimming removed 0 bases at V and 2 bases at J, with 5 bases between. CDR3 residues: CASSLDAQETQYF. In nucleotides, the CDR3 is TGCGCCAGCAGCTTGGACGCACAAGAGACCCAGTACTTC.

This clonotype was seen many times. The chain uses TRBV15 and TRBJ2-1, with unresolved D. Germline CDR1 reads LNHNV; CDR2 reads YYDKDF (reference sequence). Trimming took 1 base from V and 0 from J, leaving 4 bases between them. CDR3 size: 14 residues. CDR3 nucleotide sequence: TGTGCCACCAGCAGAGCGTCCTCCTACAATGAGCAGTTCTTC. Translating gives CATSRASSYNEQFF.

The sample holds many counts of this clonotype. This rearrangement joins TRBV9 to TRBJ2-3; D not certain. Germline V gene data show CDR1 as SGDLS and CDR2 as YYNGEE. V lost 3 bases and J lost 3, with 8 bases in between. CDR3 size: 13 residues. The chain's CDR3 is CASSALRTDTQYF. DNA of the CDR3: TGTGCCAGCAGCGCCCTCCGGACAGATACGCAGTATTTT.

As for this clonotype: A read error may be the cause here, since a much bigger clone is one base away. The rearrangement uses TRBV6-2 or TRBV6-3 and TRBJ2-2; D could derive from TRBD1 or TRBD2 (5 bases each). V shed 6 bases and J shed 3 bases, with 14 bases lying between them. Germline V gives CDR1 MNHEY, CDR2 SVGEGT. CDR3 size: 15 residues. The CDR3 DNA follows: TGTGCCAGCAGCTCCATGAGGGGTGACACCGGGGAGCTGTTTTTT. This codes for CASSSMRGDTGELFF.

In this sample, this clonotype turned up many times. The CDR3 bases are TGTGCCAGCTCACCGTACCAAGAGACCCAGTACTTC. Protein sequence: CASSPYQETQYF. The rearrangement links TRBV18 to TRBJ2-5; D uncertain. Trimming took 3 bases from V and 0 from J, leaving 2 bases between them. The CDR3 contains 12 residues. Germline V gene lookup returns CDR1 KGHSH and CDR2 LQKENI.

This clonotype was observed at least ten times. The chain couples TRBV19 to TRBJ1-5, with D uncertain. CDR1 is LNHDA, CDR2 SQIVND, per germline (reference sequence). The CDR3 spans 13 residues. V was cut by 7 bases and J by 7 bases, with 14 bases left in between. CDR3 region: CASTQLPRQPQHF. The DNA of the CDR3 is TGTGCCAGTACCCAACTTCCTCGCCAGCCCCAGCATTTT.

Ten or more counts support this clonotype. The chain joins TRBV20-1 to TRBJ2-7; 9 nucleotides agree with TRBD2. This CDR3 is built from 14 residues. Looked up from germline, CDR1 is DFQATT and CDR2 is SNEGSKA (reference sequence). The V gene end was trimmed by 6 bases and the J gene end by 4 bases; junction bases not matched to a gene: 10. The chain's CDR3 is CSAAFAGGQYEQYF. The DNA of the CDR3 is TGCAGTGCGGCCTTCGCGGGGGGGCAGTACGAGCAGTACTTC.

This clonotype was observed many times. The chain joins TRBV5-8 to TRBJ2-1; D gene ambiguous. This CDR3 is 13 amino acids long. The V and J ends lost 4 bases and 10 bases respectively, with 15 bases between them. Germline CDR1 and CDR2: SGHTS and YDEGEE. The chain's CDR3 is CASSAPLGREQFF. The CDR3 DNA reads TGTGCCAGCAGCGCTCCCCTCGGTAGGGAGCAGTTCTTC.

The sample holds many counts of this clonotype. The chain joins TRBV6-5 to TRBJ1-2; 7 bases match TRBD1. Germline assignment: CDR1 MNHEY and CDR2 SVGAGI. This CDR3 spans 14 amino acids. Trimming cost V 1 base and J 7 bases; bases outside gene matches: 6. CDR3 loop: CASSYWRDRSGYTF. CDR3 DNA sequence: TGTGCCAGCAGTTACTGGCGGGACAGATCTGGCTACACCTTC.

The rearrangement links TRBV20-1 to TRBJ2-5, with D possibly TRBD1 on 5 matching bases. Trimming stripped 6 bases from V and 5 bases from J, with 16 bases between. The CDR3 is 13 residues long. Germline loops: CDR1 DFQATT, CDR2 SNEGSKA (reference sequence). Here the CDR3 DNA reads TGCAGTGCCCCACGGGCAGGGCTGGAGACCCAGTACTTC. This codes for CSAPRAGLETQYF.

In this sample, this clonotype turned up many times. This rearrangement joins TRBV5-5 to TRBJ1-2, with no clear D. Trimming removed 4 bases from V and 0 bases from J, with 16 bases in between. Germline values: CDR1 SGHKS, CDR2 YYEKEE (reference sequence). The CDR3 extends over 16 amino acids. In nucleotides, the CDR3 is TGTGCCAGCAGCCCCTTACGACACCTAGCTAACTATGGCTACACCTTC. Translating gives CASSPLRHLANYGYTF.

This clonotype was detected ten times or more. V gene TRBV6-6 combines with J gene TRBJ1-2, with 9 bases matching TRBD1. Germline assignment: CDR1 MNHNY and CDR2 SVGAGI (reference sequence). This CDR3 spans 13 amino acids. V was pared by 5 bases and J by 6 bases, with 4 bases of the junction left unmatched. Written as DNA, the CDR3 is TGTGCCAGCAGTGCGGGACAGGGAAATGGCTACACCTTC. It yields the protein CASSAGQGNGYTF.

In this sample, this clonotype turned up many times. The rearrangement joins TRBV29-1 to TRBJ2-5, with 11 bases lining up with TRBD2. The CDR3 is 16 residues long. Germline CDR1 is SQVTM and CDR2 is ANQGSEA. V lost 4 bases to trimming and J lost 5 bases; unmatched junction nucleotides: 12. This chain's CDR3 is CSVAGFSGGASETQYF. The CDR3 region has the DNA TGCAGCGTTGCAGGGTTTAGCGGGGGGGCGTCCGAGACCCAGTACTTC.

The V and J genes are TRBV6-6 and TRBJ2-7; 8 bases fit TRBD2. The trim removed 7 bases at V and 5 bases at J, leaving 7 bases unmatched. The length of the CDR3 is 13 residues. The germline CDR1 and CDR2 sequences are MNHNY and SVGAGI (reference sequence). Here the CDR3 DNA reads TGTGCCAGCAACCCGGGGGGGAGCCACGAGCAGTACTTC. This translates into CASNPGGSHEQYF.

This clonotype occurred many times. The J gene is TRBJ2-1, the V gene TRBV6-2 or TRBV6-3; 10 nucleotides match TRBD2. The junction had 8 bases not matched to a gene; V was cut back by 5 bases and J by 1 base. There are 17 residues in the CDR3. Germline V gives CDR1 MNHEY, CDR2 SVGEGT. The CDR3 sequence: CASSGPILAGSYNEQFF. CDR3 bases: TGTGCCAGCAGTGGCCCAATACTAGCGGGATCCTACAATGAGCAGTTCTTC.

There are many counts of this clonotype. The rearrangement uses TRBV6-6 and TRBJ1-3; no definite D call. From germline, CDR1 is MNHNY and CDR2 SVGAGI (reference sequence). The ends were cut back, 4 bases at V and 8 bases at J, with 9 bases in the middle. The length of the CDR3 is 12 residues. CDR3 loop: CASSSSVDTIYF. The CDR3 DNA sequence: TGTGCCAGCAGTTCCTCTGTAGACACCATATATTTT.

This clonotype has at least ten counts. The genes are TRBV6-5 and TRBJ1-1, with D tentatively TRBD1 (5 bases). The CDR3 is 14 residues long. The V gene lost 2 bases and the J gene lost 5 bases, with 12 bases spanning the gap. Germline CDR1 is MNHEY and CDR2 is SVGAGI. The CDR3: CASSYDGGETEAFF. Here the CDR3 DNA reads TGTGCCAGCAGTTACGACGGGGGAGAAACTGAAGCTTTCTTT.

This clonotype appeared many times. The chain is built from TRBV5-1 and TRBJ2-2; D gene uncertain. Germline V gene lookup returns CDR1 SGHRS and CDR2 YFSETQ. The CDR3 is 12 amino acids. Trimming took off 0 bases at V and 8 bases at J, with 5 bases between the two ends. The CDR3 loop reads CASSLGAGELFF. The DNA of the CDR3 is TGCGCCAGCAGCTTGGGGGCAGGGGAGCTGTTTTTT.

This clonotype was recorded many times. CDR3: CSAPEGGVYNEQFF. CDR3 sequence (DNA): TGCAGTGCCCCAGAGGGGGGGGTGTACAATGAGCAGTTCTTC. This rearrangement joins TRBV20-1 to TRBJ2-1, with D maybe TRBD2 (7 bases). This CDR3 has 14 residues. CDR1 DFQATT and CDR2 SNEGSKA come from the germline V gene (reference sequence). The V end was cut by 6 bases, the J end by 4 bases, with 16 bases between.

This clonotype was counted ten times or more. The chain is built from TRBV7-2 and TRBJ1-2; D is ambiguous. The germline V and J ends were trimmed by 5 bases and 5 bases, with 15 bases remaining between them. CDR1 and CDR2 (germline): SGHTA, FQGNSA. The CDR3 length is 14 residues. In DNA, the CDR3 is TGTGCCAGCAGCCTGTCGTCACACTTGTATGGCTACACCTTC. Encoded protein: CASSLSSHLYGYTF. Full variable domain (remainder filled in from reference TRBV7-2 and TRBJ1-2): GAGVSQSPSNKVTEKGKDVELRCDPISGHTALYWYRQSLGQGLEFLIYFQGNSAPDKSGLPSDRFSAERTGGSVSTLTIQRTQQEDSAVYLCASSLSSHLYGYTFGSGTRLTVV.

This clonotype has ten or more counts. The rearrangement uses TRBV6-5 and TRBJ2-1; the D call may be TRBD1 or TRBD2 (6 bases each). CDR1 is MNHEY, CDR2 SVGAGI, per germline. V gave up 5 bases and J gave up 4 bases, with 21 bases separating them. This CDR3 has 17 residues. The CDR3 is CASSPTGAQSSYNEQFF. DNA for the CDR3: TGTGCCAGCAGTCCGACGGGGGCCCAGTCAAGTTACAATGAGCAGTTCTTC.

This clonotype was observed many times. V is TRBV20-1 and J is TRBJ2-2; D ambiguous. CDR1 is DFQATT and CDR2 is SNEGSKA in the germline V gene (reference sequence). The CDR3 is made up of 12 amino acids. Trimming removed 3 bases from V and 4 bases from J, with 6 bases in between. This CDR3 reads CSASMGTGELFF. DNA of the CDR3: TGCAGTGCTAGTATGGGCACCGGGGAGCTGTTTTTT.

This clonotype was picked up many times. The chain has TRBV20-1 and TRBJ2-1; D is unclear. CDR3 length: 11 amino acids. Trimming took 5 bases from V and 6 from J, leaving 8 bases between them. Germline loops: CDR1 DFQATT, CDR2 SNEGSKA (reference sequence). The CDR3 reads CSARTSNEQFF. As DNA, the CDR3 is TGCAGTGCTCGGACCTCCAATGAGCAGTTCTTC.